This record covers a single T cell receptor beta chain. This clonotype was picked up many times. The antigen it binds to is not known. No much larger clone exists at a distance of one base, and base qualities are not known. PBMCs were isolated by Ficoll-Paque density gradient centrifugation. Sequencing relied on an Illumina NovaSeq 6000. TCRalpha and TCRbeta cDNA libraries were built by 5'RACE with constant-segment primers, adding sample barcodes and unique molecular identifiers. Trizol reagent was used to extract RNA from every sample. The libraries were amplified in two PCR steps, and the second step added a second sample barcode and Illumina TruSeq adapters. Libraries were sequenced on an Illumina NovaSeq with 2 x 150 bp paired-end reads. Concerning the study's data processing: Reads were demultiplexed and collapsed into UMI-guided consensus sequences with migec v1.2.7. Using mixcr v2.1.11, UMI consensuses were aligned to TRA and TRB V and J templates and then assembled into clonotypes. A clonotype was counted as expanded or contracted only if both edgeR and NoisET called the change significant, with noise models trained on biological replicates. For edgeR calls, a false discovery rate-adjusted p below 0.01 and a log2 fold-change threshold of 1 were applied. As an exploratory analysis of dynamics, max-normalized trajectories of the 1000 most abundant clonotypes were examined by PCA with hierarchical clustering. Each responding clone was given a CD4 or CD8 phenotype based on the CD4+ and CD8+ repertoires, which had been sequenced separately. TCRdb cleaned the public reads at Q25 with fastp, built clones with MiXCR and kept in-frame beta chains. Each entry is one CDR3 protein sequence, shown with its most common DNA and genes. The V and J calls follow TCRdb's processing rather than the paper's. The sample contains almost 35,000 distinct CDR3 sequences, 7.7% of them found a single time. Under 30% of the sample is in the top ten clones.

These data originate in a study of T-cell memory formation after mild COVID-19 (dated by TCRdb to the early 2020s). Describing the broader study: TCR sequence clusters from the two donors were largely donor specific. In two donors, T-cell clones that expanded and contracted after mild COVID-19 were tracked by sequencing TCRalpha and TCRbeta repertoires over time. The cohort comprised two young, previously healthy adult volunteers, one female and one male. Study-level results and caveats: Contracting CD4+ clones were located mainly in the CM and EM memory subsets, whereas CD8+ clones were found to be enriched in EMRA. SARS-CoV-2 specificity was not confirmed for the second-wave clones peaking on day 37. The study included only a couple of mild cases, and larger cohorts that include severe cases with pre-infection samples were judged to be necessary. Some responding clones were detected in pre-infection memory, which suggested that pre-existing cross-reactive memory T cells had joined the SARS-CoV-2 response. Balanced CD4/CD8 phenotypes were observed for clones contracting from day 15 to 85, whereas a bias towards CD4+ was observed for a second wave of clones expanding from day 15 to 37.

The origin of this receptor is a man aged 18 to 35 who had mild COVID-19 (a few samples of this study predate the infection). The sample titles of this study are shuffled in the database, so cell type and time point are left out; the donor was told from shared clones. Material for sequencing was PBMCs or a T cell subset sorted from them (not recorded which).

The CDR3: CASSLSGLDSDTQYF. The DNA sequence is as follows: TGTGCCAGCAGCCTCTCGGGACTAGATTCAGATACGCAGTATTTT. The chain employs TRBV11-2 and TRBJ2-3, with 8 junctional bases fitting TRBD2. V ends up 5 bases short and J 4 bases short, with an unmatched junction base count of 8. Spanning cysteine to phenylalanine, the CDR3 consists of 15 amino acids. Left in the record is the CDR3 DNA by itself, 45 bases read in frame from the first base. CDR1 and CDR2 are read off the germline V gene as SGHAT and FQNNGV. Beyond the CDR3, the reference TRBV11-2 and TRBJ2-3 genes provide the residues; the full variable domain reads: EAGVAQSPRYKIIEKRQSVAFWCNPISGHATLYWYQQILGQGPKLLIQFQNNGVVDDSQLPKDRFSAERLKGVDSTLKIQPAKLEDSAVYLCASSLSGLDSDTQYFGPGTRLTVL.